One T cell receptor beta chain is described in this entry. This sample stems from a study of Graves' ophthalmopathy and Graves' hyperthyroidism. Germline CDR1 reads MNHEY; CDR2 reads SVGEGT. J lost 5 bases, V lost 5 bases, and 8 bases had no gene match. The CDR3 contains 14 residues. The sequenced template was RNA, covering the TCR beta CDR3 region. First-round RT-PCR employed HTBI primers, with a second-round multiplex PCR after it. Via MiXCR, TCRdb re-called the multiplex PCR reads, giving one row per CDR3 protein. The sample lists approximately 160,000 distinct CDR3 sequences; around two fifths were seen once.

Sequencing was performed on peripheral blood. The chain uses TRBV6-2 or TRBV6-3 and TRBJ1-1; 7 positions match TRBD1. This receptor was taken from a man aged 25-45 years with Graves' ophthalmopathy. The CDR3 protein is CASSTQGVQTEAFF. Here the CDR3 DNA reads TGTGCCAGCAGTACCCAGGGGGTTCAGACTGAAGCTTTCTTT.